Listed here are 32 T cell receptor beta chains from one sample, sequenced in a study of T cell changes during pregnancy in multiple sclerosis. The data were produced by immunoSEQ multiplex PCR, yet TCRdb's version contains in-frame clones alone and is incomplete. Counted here are 130,000 or so clones, about 93% occurring once; the ten biggest clones make up roughly 5.7%. The material was peripheral blood, obtained before pregnancy. These receptors all come from a female donor with multiple sclerosis, enrolled in a pregnancy study.

CDR3 sequence (DNA): TGTGCCAGCAGGGACACCCGCTCTGGAAACACCATATATTTT. Residues: CASRDTRSGNTIYF. This chain connects TRBV2 to TRBJ1-3, with D tentatively TRBD1 (5 bases). The germline V gene has CDR1 SNHLY and CDR2 FYNNEI. This CDR3 spans 14 amino acids. V lost 6 bases, J lost 0 bases, and 9 bases lay in between.

V is TRBV7-3 and J is TRBJ1-1; 7 bases are shared with TRBD1. This CDR3 spans 18 amino acids. Looked up from germline, CDR1 is SGHTA and CDR2 is FQGTGA. Trimming took 1 base from V and 0 from J; bases not matched to a gene: 11. CDR3 protein: CASSLRGGLAFMNTEAFF. The DNA of the CDR3 is TGTGCCAGCAGCTTAAGAGGGGGCTTAGCCTTTATGAACACTGAAGCTTTCTTT. Full variable domain (missing parts from reference TRBV7-3 and TRBJ1-1): GAGVSQTPSNKVTEKGKYVELRCDPISGHTALYWYRQSLGQGPEFLIYFQGTGAADDSGLPNDRFFAVRPEGSVSTLKIQRTERGDSAVYLCASSLRGGLAFMNTEAFFGQGTRLTVV.

The chain joins TRBV27 to TRBJ2-3, with 10 bases identical to TRBD1. Germline assignment: CDR1 MNHEY and CDR2 SMNVEV (reference sequence). V lost 6 bases, J lost 2 bases, and 5 bases stayed unmatched. The CDR3 is 15 amino acids. CDR3: CASRRDRGNTDTQYF. For the CDR3, the DNA is TGTGCCAGCAGGAGGGACAGGGGTAACACAGATACGCAGTATTTT.

V usage is TRBV5-8 and J usage is TRBJ1-6; 7 bases are a match to TRBD1. CDR1 is SGHTS, CDR2 YDEGEE, per germline. V was pared by 5 bases and J by 7 bases, with 9 bases of the junction left unmatched. The CDR3 is 15 amino acids. CDR3 nucleotide sequence: TGTGCCAGCAGGCGCGACAGGGTAGGCAATTCACCCCTCCACTTT. Residues: CASRRDRVGNSPLHF.

The V gene is TRBV7-9, the J gene TRBJ2-5; TRBD2 aligns across 10 bases. The germline V gene encodes CDR1 SEHNR and CDR2 FQNEAQ (reference sequence). The V gene end was trimmed by 5 bases and the J gene end by 6 bases; junction bases not matched to a gene: 9. The CDR3 is made up of 15 amino acids. The CDR3 sequence is CASSHGAGGPKTQYF. The CDR3 nucleotides are TGTGCCAGCAGCCACGGAGCGGGAGGGCCAAAGACCCAGTACTTC.

The V call is TRBV7-2, the J call TRBJ2-2, with D possibly matching TRBD2 (6 bases). CDR1 is SGHTA, CDR2 FQGNSA, per germline. This CDR3 contains 16 residues. With 2 bases removed from V and 0 bases from J, the gap between germline ends came to 10 bases. The CDR3 coding sequence is TGTGCCAGCAGCTTATATGCGGGATCGAACACCGGGGAGCTGTTTTTT. Protein product: CASSLYAGSNTGELFF.

This clone has just one count. The chain recombines TRBV18 with TRBJ2-2; 10 bases fit TRBD2. After removal of 5 bases from V and 1 base from J, the junction contained 1 base not matched to a gene. The CDR3 contains 15 residues. The germline V gene has CDR1 KGHSH and CDR2 LQKENI. DNA of the CDR3: TGTGCCAGCTCATGGACTAGCGGGAACACCGGGGAGCTGTTTTTT. Encoded protein: CASSWTSGNTGELFF. The full variable domain, its missing parts supplied by reference TRBV18 and TRBJ2-2, is NAGVMQNPRHLVRRRGQEARLRCSPMKGHSHVYWYRQLPEEGLKFMVYLQKENIIDESGMPKERFSAEFPKEGPSILRIQQVVRGDSAAYFCASSWTSGNTGELFFGEGSRLTVL.

The chain joins TRBV29-1 to TRBJ2-1; 11 bases agree with TRBD2. Germline V gene data show CDR1 as SQVTM and CDR2 as ANQGSEA. CDR3 length: 13 residues. With 3 bases clipped from V and 10 bases from J, the junction kept 5 bases outside the gene matches. The CDR3 region is CSVDSGGVGEQFF. The CDR3 bases are TGCAGCGTTGATAGCGGGGGGGTGGGGGAGCAGTTCTTC.

V is TRBV5-1 and J is TRBJ1-1, with D possibly being TRBD1 (5 bases). This CDR3 region has 13 residues. CDR1 and CDR2 (germline): SGHRS, YFSETQ. Trimming removed 6 bases at V and 4 bases at J, with 13 bases between. CDR3 sequence reads: CASNKGWGTEAFF. In DNA, the CDR3 is TGCGCCAGCAATAAGGGGTGGGGCACTGAAGCTTTCTTT.

The genes are TRBV19 and TRBJ1-1; D gene unclear. The CDR3 runs to 13 residues. V lost 0 bases to trimming and J lost 11 bases, with 13 bases between them. Germline V lookup: CDR1 LNHDA, CDR2 SQIVND (reference sequence). This CDR3 reads CASSIDRTHGAFF. The CDR3 coding sequence is TGTGCCAGTAGTATAGACCGGACTCACGGGGCTTTCTTT.

This clone was recorded only once. This chain joins TRBV27 and TRBJ2-7; 7 bases line up with TRBD1. V lost 8 bases to trimming and J lost 5 bases; unmatched junction nucleotides: 12. There are 14 residues in the CDR3. The germline V gene has CDR1 MNHEY and CDR2 SMNVEV (reference sequence). The CDR3 region has the DNA TGTGCCAGCGGAGACGCGACAGGGTGGCACGAGCAGTACTTC. Its protein is CASGDATGWHEQYF.

DNA for the CDR3: TGTGCCAGCAGTTTAGCAGGGCGCACTGAAGCTTTCTTT. Its translation is CASSLAGRTEAFF. V and J are TRBV27 and TRBJ1-1, with a weak D call TRBD1 (5 bases). This CDR3 contains 13 residues. Trimming took off 2 bases at V and 4 bases at J, with 8 bases between the two ends. Germline loops: CDR1 MNHEY, CDR2 SMNVEV (reference sequence).

V gene TRBV2 combines with J gene TRBJ1-4, with 10 bases that match TRBD1. The CDR3 is 16 amino acids. V lost 3 bases, J lost 7 bases, and 8 bases stayed unmatched. The germline gives CDR1 SNHLY, CDR2 FYNNEI. The CDR3: CASSDLRGQGSEKLFF. In DNA form, the CDR3 reads TGTGCCAGCAGTGATCTTAGGGGACAGGGGTCTGAAAAACTGTTTTTT.

The chain links TRBV15 to TRBJ2-3, with 13 bases identical to TRBD2. Germline trimming cut 0 bases from V and 6 bases from J; bases unmatched to any gene: 6. This CDR3 comprises 17 residues. Looked up from germline, CDR1 is LNHNV and CDR2 is YYDKDF (reference sequence). CDR3 nucleotide sequence: TGTGCCACCAGCAGAGAACTAGCGGGGGGGCCATCGGATACGCAGTATTTT. Its translation is CATSRELAGGPSDTQYF.

The chain has TRBV27 and TRBJ2-2; 7 nucleotides line up with TRBD2. V lost 3 bases and J lost 4; bases outside the gene matches: 5. Germline CDR1 is MNHEY and CDR2 is SMNVEV (reference sequence). The length of the CDR3 is 15 residues. Here the CDR3 reads CASSLAGVSTGELFF. The CDR3 nucleotides read TGTGCCAGCAGTTTGGCGGGGGTTAGCACCGGGGAGCTGTTTTTT.

This chain links TRBV6-5 with TRBJ2-1, with 11 nucleotides matching TRBD2. CDR1 is MNHEY, CDR2 SVGAGI, per germline. The CDR3 is 15 residues long. The J segment lost 5 bases and the V segment lost 6 bases, leaving 6 bases of the junction unmatched. For the CDR3, the DNA is TGTGCCAGCAGGAACTTAGCGGGGGGGCACAATGAGCAGTTCTTC. This encodes CASRNLAGGHNEQFF.

The chain joins TRBV6-1 to TRBJ2-3; tentatively, D is TRBD1 (7 bases). The germline V gene encodes CDR1 MNHNS and CDR2 SASEGT. The V end was cut by 5 bases, the J end by 4 bases, with 16 bases between. The CDR3 covers 15 residues. CDR3 in DNA: TGTGCCAGCAGTCTCCAGGGGGGAGCGGCAGATACGCAGTATTTT. Translated: CASSLQGGAADTQYF.

CDR3 residues: CASSLVGQGGTYNEQFF. As DNA, the CDR3 is TGCGCCAGCAGCTTGGTAGGGCAGGGGGGAACCTACAATGAGCAGTTCTTC. The chain is built from TRBV5-1 and TRBJ2-1; D is possibly TRBD1 (7 bases). CDR1 and CDR2 (germline): SGHRS, YFSETQ. V dropped 0 bases and J dropped 2 bases, with 15 bases sitting between them. This CDR3 region has 17 residues.

This sequence joins TRBV19 and TRBJ1-5; TRBD1 agrees at 9 bases. The CDR3 has 15 residues. V was clipped by 7 bases and J by 6 bases; unmatched bases: 10. The germline CDR1 and CDR2 sequences are LNHDA and SQIVND (reference sequence). The CDR3 region has the DNA TGTGCCAGTATAGAGGGGACAGGGAATTCTCAGCCCCAGCATTTT. It translates to CASIEGTGNSQPQHF.

In the case of this clone: Mismatch with germline at one junction end may stem from a read error. The rearrangement links TRBV7-9 to TRBJ2-7; D not resolved. The germline gives CDR1 SEHNR, CDR2 FQNEAQ (reference sequence). This CDR3 is built from 13 residues. CDR3 bases: TGTGCCAGCAGCTTCGGTGCGTCCTCCGAGCAGTACTTC. It translates to CASSFGASSEQYF.

The rearrangement joins TRBV19 to TRBJ2-5; 10 bases fit TRBD1. CDR3 length equals 15 residues. Germline trimming cut 3 bases from V and 6 bases from J; bases unmatched to any gene: 7. Germline values: CDR1 LNHDA, CDR2 SQIVND (reference sequence). CDR3 in amino acids: CASSISGDRGKTQYF. CDR3 DNA sequence: TGTGCCAGTAGTATTTCTGGGGACAGGGGAAAGACCCAGTACTTC. Based on the CDR3 plus reference TRBV19 and TRBJ2-5, the full variable domain is DGGITQSPKYLFRKEGQNVTLSCEQNLNHDAMYWYRQDPGQGLRLIYYSQIVNDFQKGDIAEGYSVSREKKESFPLTVTSAQKNPTAFYLCASSISGDRGKTQYFGPGTRLLVL.

This chain connects TRBV6-5 to TRBJ1-2, with D unclear. From germline, CDR1 is MNHEY and CDR2 SVGAGI. CDR3 length equals 14 residues. Trimming removed 4 bases at V and 0 bases at J, with 9 bases between. The CDR3 DNA reads as TGTGCCAGCAGTTTTGCGGTATCTAACTATGGCTACACCTTC. Its translation: CASSFAVSNYGYTF.

The V gene is TRBV15, the J gene TRBJ1-4; 9 bases are a match to TRBD1. The V gene's germline CDR1 is LNHNV and CDR2 YYDKDF (reference sequence). The ends lost 1 base at V and 6 bases at J; junction bases unmatched: 6. The CDR3 is 16 amino acids. DNA for the CDR3: TGTGCCACCAGCAGAGGGACGGGACAGGGAGATGAAAAACTGTTTTTT. This codes for CATSRGTGQGDEKLFF. Drawing the rest from reference TRBV15 and TRBJ1-4, the complete variable domain is DAMVIQNPRYQVTQFGKPVTLSCSQTLNHNVMYWYQQKSSQAPKLLFHYYDKDFNNEADTPDNFQSRRPNTSFCFLDIRSPGLGDTAMYLCATSRGTGQGDEKLFFGSGTQLSVL.

This chain connects TRBV18 to TRBJ1-1, with no clear D. Trimming stripped 2 bases from V and 1 base from J, with 8 bases between. Germline loops: CDR1 KGHSH, CDR2 LQKENI. The CDR3 totals 14 residues. In DNA form, the CDR3 reads TGTGCCAGCTCACCAATCTTTTCGAACACTGAAGCTTTCTTT. Its translation is CASSPIFSNTEAFF.

This chain connects TRBV18 to TRBJ2-3, with a tentative D call TRBD2 (7 bases). This CDR3 is built from 16 residues. V lost 5 bases and J lost 1, with 16 bases in between. Germline V CDR1 and CDR2: KGHSH, LQKENI. This CDR3 reads CASSTQRGGGTDTQYF. The CDR3, as DNA: TGTGCCAGCTCAACCCAAAGGGGGGGCGGCACAGATACGCAGTATTTT.

The chain carries TRBV9 and TRBJ2-7; 9 bases are a match to TRBD1. The V segment lost 3 bases and the J segment 5 bases; nucleotides outside the gene matches: 6. This CDR3 spans 14 amino acids. Germline V CDR1 and CDR2: SGDLS, YYNGEE. CDR3 sequence reads: CASSGGDRVHEQYF. CDR3 nucleotides: TGTGCCAGCAGCGGAGGGGACAGGGTCCACGAGCAGTACTTC.

The chain has TRBV5-4 and TRBJ2-2; maybe TRBD1 (6 bases). The germline gives CDR1 SGHNT, CDR2 YYREEE (reference sequence). Trimming cost V 4 bases and J 7 bases, with 14 bases left between them. CDR3 size: 14 residues. CDR3 loop: CASSLNRVDGELFF. CDR3 DNA sequence: TGTGCCAGCAGCCTTAACAGGGTGGACGGGGAGCTGTTTTTT.

The chain recombines TRBV6-5 with TRBJ1-2; 7 bases are shared with TRBD1. The V and J ends lost 4 bases and 3 bases, in that order; junction bases with no gene match: 5. Germline CDR1 MNHEY, CDR2 SVGAGI. CDR3 length: 14 amino acids. The CDR3 protein is CASSSADRYYGYTF. The DNA of the CDR3 is TGTGCCAGCAGTTCCGCGGACAGGTACTATGGCTACACCTTC.

Relative to its sample, this clone is medium-sized. The chain couples TRBV6-4 to TRBJ2-1; TRBD2 agrees at 13 bases. V was pared by 4 bases and J by 5 bases, with 2 bases of the junction left unmatched. In germline, CDR1 is MRHNA, CDR2 SNTAGT. The CDR3 covers 15 residues. As DNA, the CDR3 is TGTGCCAGCAGTGTAGGGACTAGCGGGGACAATGAGCAGTTCTTC. It codes for CASSVGTSGDNEQFF.

The chain links TRBV2 to TRBJ1-4; no clear D. Trimming took 0 bases from V and 11 from J, leaving 13 bases between them. Germline loops: CDR1 SNHLY, CDR2 FYNNEI. The CDR3 is 14 amino acids. DNA of the CDR3: TGTGCCAGCAGTGAAGCTTCGGTCCGGGTGAAACTGTTTTTT. Translating it yields CASSEASVRVKLFF. Full variable domain (rest looked up from reference TRBV2 and TRBJ1-4): EPEVTQTPSHQVTQMGQEVILRCVPISNHLYFYWYRQILGQKVEFLVSFYNNEISEKSEIFDDQFSVERPDGSNFTLKIRSTKLEDSAMYFCASSEASVRVKLFFGSGTQLSVL.

This chain uses TRBV4-1 with TRBJ1-5, with 9 bases fitting TRBD1. Trimming at V came to 2 bases and at J to 1 base, leaving 3 bases not matched to a gene. CDR1 is MGHRA, CDR2 YSYEKL, per germline. The CDR3 totals 16 residues. CDR3 nucleotides: TGCGCCAGCAGCCAAAAACAGGGGGCCAGCAATCAGCCCCAGCATTTT. Its protein is CASSQKQGASNQPQHF.

The rearrangement uses TRBV15 and TRBJ2-4; TRBD2 aligns across 9 bases. CDR3 size: 18 residues. Germline V CDR1 and CDR2: LNHNV, YYDKDF (reference sequence). The V segment lost 1 base and the J segment 2 bases; nucleotides outside the gene matches: 9. The CDR3 loop reads CATSRGSPTSGTKNIQYF. The CDR3 DNA sequence: TGTGCCACCAGCAGAGGATCCCCGACTAGCGGTACCAAAAACATTCAGTACTTC.